This is a list of T cell receptor beta chains from one sample in a study of blood T cells in healthy people across ages. A single record per CDR3 protein comes from TCRdb applying MiXCR to the 5' RACE reads. The table records fewer than 800,000 distinct CDR3 sequences, 20% to 25% of them present only once. This sample also appeared in a second study, on T cells of mothers and their children.

Sequencing was done on a sample of blood. These receptors were obtained from a boy younger than 18 in good health. Each CDR3 is given with its conserved first and last residue. D genes are given only for firm matches. Size values are once, few and many counts, or a class for expanded clones, and some rows have none.

D gene,V gene,J gene,clone size,CDR3 protein,CDR3 DNA
TRBD2,TRBV18,TRBJ2-5,few,CANSPVAVTTGTSGRFRETQYF,TGTGCCAACTCACCTGTCGCCGTAACGACCGGGACTAGCGGGAGATTTCGAGAGACCCAGTACTTC
TRBD1,TRBV7-6,TRBJ2-3,.,CASSVRQGPSTDTQYF,TGTGCCAGCAGCGTCCGACAGGGGCCTAGCACAGATACGCAGTATTTT
.,TRBV6-6,TRBJ2-1,.,CASSYRNDREQFF,TGTGCCAGCAGTTACCGTAATGACCGGGAGCAGTTCTTC
.,TRBV12-3/TRBV12-4,TRBJ1-2,once,CASTEGNSNYGYTF,TGTGCCAGCACGGAGGGAAATTCAAACTATGGCTACACCTTC
.,TRBV5-1,TRBJ2-7,.,CASSLASTGFYEQYF,TGCGCCAGCAGCTTGGCCTCGACAGGATTTTACGAGCAGTACTTC
TRBD1,TRBV4-1,TRBJ1-1,few,CASSLDRDRVSEAFF,TGCGCCAGCAGCCTCGACCGGGACAGGGTATCTGAAGCTTTCTTT
.,TRBV5-1,TRBJ2-6,.,CASSLGALSGANVLTF,TGCGCCAGCAGCTTGGGGGCCCTCTCTGGGGCCAACGTCCTGACTTTC
.,TRBV29-1,TRBJ1-3,.,CSVGLQDSGNTIYF,TGCAGCGTTGGACTACAGGACTCTGGAAACACCATATATTTT
.,TRBV15,TRBJ1-1,.,CATSRDPGTGNTEAFF,TGTGCCACCAGCAGAGATCCCGGGACCGGGAACACTGAAGCTTTCTTT
TRBD2,TRBV7-3,TRBJ2-5,.,CASSRTSGRAEETQYF,TGTGCCAGCAGCCGGACTAGCGGGAGGGCCGAAGAGACCCAGTACTTC
.,TRBV6-2/TRBV6-3,TRBJ1-1,few,CASSPLDDRMWTEAFF,TGTGCCAGCAGCCCCCTAGATGACAGGATGTGGACTGAAGCTTTCTTT
TRBD1,TRBV27,TRBJ1-3,.,CASTGQGVGNTIYF,TGTGCCAGCACCGGACAGGGAGTCGGAAACACCATATATTTT
TRBD1,TRBV11-2,TRBJ2-3,few,CASSTPPDRVLDTQYF,TGTGCCAGCAGCACCCCACCGGACAGGGTCTTAGATACGCAGTATTTT
.,TRBV5-1,TRBJ2-1,once,CASSLQGGSYNEQFF,TGCGCCAGCAGCTTACAGGGAGGCTCCTACAATGAGCAGTTCTTC
TRBD2,TRBV7-2,TRBJ2-3,few,CASSLYFGLAGGLPQYF,TGTGCCAGCAGCCTATACTTCGGACTAGCGGGAGGGCTGCCGCAGTATTTT
.,TRBV5-1,TRBJ1-2,.,CASSLDSTSTYGYTF,TGCGCCAGCAGCTTGGACAGTACCTCCACATATGGCTACACCTTC
TRBD2,TRBV20-1,TRBJ2-1,many,CSATTSGKDNEQFF,TGCAGTGCGACGACTAGCGGGAAGGACAATGAGCAGTTCTTC
TRBD1,TRBV11-2,TRBJ1-6,.,CASSWTGGNSPLHF,TGTGCCAGCAGTTGGACAGGGGGAAATTCACCCCTCCACTTT
.,TRBV20-1,TRBJ2-7,.,CSARDPTSSEQYF,TGCAGTGCTAGAGATCCAACTTCCAGCGAGCAGTACTTC
.,TRBV5-1,TRBJ1-2,.,CASSSGTPYGYTF,TGCGCCAGCAGCTCTGGGACACCCTATGGCTACACCTTC
.,TRBV4-3,TRBJ1-4,few,CASSQDLAGVATNEKLFF,TGCGCCAGCAGCCAAGATCTAGCAGGGGTTGCAACTAATGAAAAACTGTTTTTT
.,TRBV28,TRBJ2-3,few,CASSTEDWSTDTQYF,TGTGCCAGCAGTACCGAGGACTGGAGCACAGATACGCAGTATTTT
.,TRBV20-1,TRBJ2-4,.,CSATRTAKNIQYF,TGCAGTGCTACCCGGACAGCCAAAAACATTCAGTACTTC
.,TRBV12-3/TRBV12-4,TRBJ1-1,.,CASSVTPNTEAFF,TGTGCCAGCAGTGTGACCCCGAACACTGAAGCTTTCTTT
.,TRBV29-1,TRBJ2-1,few,CSALGGYEQFF,TGCAGCGCCCTGGGGGGCTATGAGCAGTTCTTC
.,TRBV28,TRBJ1-4,.,CASRATTNEKLFF,TGTGCCAGCAGGGCCACAACTAATGAAAAACTGTTTTTT
.,TRBV15,TRBJ2-2,.,CATSRTGTLNTGELFF,TGTGCCACCAGCAGAACCGGGACCTTGAACACCGGGGAGCTGTTTTTT